This is a list of T cell receptor beta chains from one sample in a study of T cell repertoires in aging, cancer and after chemotherapy. TCRdb analysed the multiplex PCR reads with MiXCR anew, one entry per CDR3 protein. The table includes over 8,500 distinct CDR3 sequences, approximately 25% detected once. Sequenced sample: blood. These receptor sequences come from a human donor in good health. Both conserved end residues are part of each CDR3. The order of the fields is V gene, D gene, clone size, CDR3 length, J gene, CDR3 protein, CDR3 DNA. D genes are given only for firm matches. The size entry is marked missing in some rows and otherwise reads once, few, many or a size class.

>TRBV7-9|.|.|15|TRBJ2-5
CASSPPDPVGETQYF
TGTGCCAGCAGCCCCCCGGACCCGGTTGGGGAGACCCAGTACTTC
>TRBV20-1|.|medium-sized|15|TRBJ2-1
CSAREPGTDYNEQFF
TGCAGTGCTAGAGAACCGGGGACTGATTACAATGAGCAGTTCTTC
>TRBV12-3/TRBV12-4|.|medium-sized|14|TRBJ1-1
CASSLRLPNTEAFF
TGTGCCAGCAGTTTGAGGTTACCGAACACTGAAGCTTTCTTT
>TRBV6-1|.|medium-sized|15|TRBJ1-2
CASSEEQGWNYGYTF
TGTGCCAGCAGTGAGGAACAGGGATGGAACTATGGCTACACCTTC
>TRBV6-6|TRBD1|.|17|TRBJ1-4
CASSYSGQGLPNEKLFF
TGTGCCAGCAGTTACTCGGGACAGGGGTTGCCTAATGAAAAACTGTTTTTT
>TRBV20-1|TRBD2|medium-sized|16|TRBJ2-2
CSARAVTAGGTGELFF
TGCAGTGCTAGAGCGGTGACTGCGGGGGGGACCGGGGAGCTGTTTTTT
>TRBV10-3|.|few|15|TRBJ2-1
CATGSGLGPNNEQFF
TGTGCCACCGGGAGTGGCCTCGGGCCGAACAATGAGCAGTTCTTC
>TRBV7-9|.|few|14|TRBJ1-1
CASSLQRVGTEAFF
TGTGCCAGCAGCTTACAGAGGGTAGGCACTGAAGCTTTCTTT
>TRBV7-9|.|medium-sized|13|TRBJ2-7
CASSPDPTYEQYF
TGTGCCAGCAGCCCCGACCCTACCTACGAGCAGTACTTC
>TRBV27|TRBD2|.|15|TRBJ2-3
CASSNLAGVGDTQYF
TGTGCCAGCAGTAACCTAGCGGGAGTCGGGGATACGCAGTATTTT
>TRBV7-2|.|medium-sized|18|TRBJ2-6
CASSLVSTPNSGANVLTF
TGTGCCAGCAGCTTAGTTTCGACACCTAACTCTGGGGCCAACGTCCTGACTTTC
>TRBV10-3|TRBD1|medium-sized|15|TRBJ1-2
CAISESMTGNYGYTF
TGTGCCATCAGTGAGTCAATGACAGGGAACTATGGCTACACCTTC
>TRBV5-5|TRBD1|.|16|TRBJ1-6
CASSGLTGGKNSPLHF
TGTGCCAGCAGCGGCCTTACAGGGGGAAAGAATTCACCCCTCCACTTT
>TRBV29-1|.|large|13|TRBJ1-6
CSSGTSYNSPLHF
TGCAGCTCTGGGACATCTTATAATTCACCCCTCCACTTT
>TRBV2|.|few|15|TRBJ2-7
CASSEAWNSLYEQYF
TGTGCCAGCAGTGAAGCGTGGAACAGTCTCTACGAGCAGTACTTC
>TRBV28|.|few|13|TRBJ1-4
CASLFATNEKLFF
TGTGCCAGTCTATTTGCAACTAATGAAAAACTGTTTTTT